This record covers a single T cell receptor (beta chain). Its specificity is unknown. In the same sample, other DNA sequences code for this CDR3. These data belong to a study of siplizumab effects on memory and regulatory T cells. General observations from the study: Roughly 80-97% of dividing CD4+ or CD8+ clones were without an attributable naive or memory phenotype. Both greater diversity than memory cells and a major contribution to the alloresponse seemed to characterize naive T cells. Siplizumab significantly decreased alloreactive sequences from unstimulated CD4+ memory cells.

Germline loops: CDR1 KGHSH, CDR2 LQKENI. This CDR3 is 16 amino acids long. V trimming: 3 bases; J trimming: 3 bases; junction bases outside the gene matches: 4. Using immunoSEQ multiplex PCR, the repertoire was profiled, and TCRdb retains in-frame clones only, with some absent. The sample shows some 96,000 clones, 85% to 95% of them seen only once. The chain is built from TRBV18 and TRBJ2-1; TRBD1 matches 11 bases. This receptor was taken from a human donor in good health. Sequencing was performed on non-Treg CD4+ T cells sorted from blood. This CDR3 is CASSPSGTGGYNEQFF. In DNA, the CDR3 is TGTGCCAGCTCACCTTCCGGGACAGGGGGCTACAATGAGCAGTTCTTC.